This paragraph covers one T cell receptor (beta chain) sequence. Per the study methods: Reference gene primer amplification gave nucleated cell count estimates. Using immunoSEQ multiplex PCR, the repertoire was profiled, and TCRdb retains in-frame clones only, with some absent. V, J and clone size reflect that table, while D and trimming were determined from the DNA. The sample comprises some 210,000 clones, around 91% of which are singletons, and about 5% rests with the top ten. The sample belongs to a study of blood T cell repertoires in COVID-19. Study overall: Donors in the United States, Italy and Spain gave samples during acute or convalescent COVID-19. PBMCs, B-cell-depleted T cells, or T cells were the source of the cDNA or gDNA that made up the material.

The CDR3 is 14 amino acids. Germline V gene data show CDR1 as SGHNT and CDR2 as YYREEE (reference sequence). The junction had 7 bases not matched to a gene; V was cut back by 2 bases and J by 9 bases. Material: peripheral blood. The chain links TRBV5-4 to TRBJ2-1; 8 nucleotides match TRBD1. The receptor comes from a woman aged 40 to 49 with acute or convalescent COVID-19. The CDR3 sequence: CASSFRQGRREQFF. CDR3 DNA sequence: TGTGCCAGCAGCTTCCGACAGGGGCGACGTGAGCAGTTCTTC.